Given below is one TCR beta chain in context. Its antigen is not known. Primers: 60 Vbeta forward and 13 Jbeta reverse. The data were produced by immunoSEQ multiplex PCR, yet TCRdb's version contains in-frame clones alone and is incomplete. Altogether some 100,000 clones are present, about 80% being singletons, with the ten largest covering approximately 4.1%. This cohort consisted of healthy bone marrow donors. This CDR3 contains 18 residues. The germline V and J ends were trimmed by 1 base and 4 bases, with 24 bases remaining between them. Germline V gene sequence: CDR1 SGHNT, CDR2 YYREEE (reference sequence). This sample is drawn from a study of cytomegalovirus exposure and HLA in healthy donors. Study results and limitations: Prior analysis indicated that the majority of TCR beta V segments exhibited productivity approximately 90% or approximately 30% of the time. Later analysis associated a missense DCLRE1C variant with TCR beta V- and J-gene trimming. Cytomegalovirus-associated TCR beta chains were listed, numbering roughly 150.

The chain uses TRBV5-4 and TRBJ2-7, with D possibly TRBD1 on 6 matching bases. Sample: PBMCs. This sequence was found in a female donor in good health and CMV-seropositive. CDR3 region: CASSLKLMVSGQKYEQYF. The CDR3 DNA is TGTGCCAGCAGCTTGAAATTGATGGTATCGGGACAAAAGTACGAGCAGTACTTC.